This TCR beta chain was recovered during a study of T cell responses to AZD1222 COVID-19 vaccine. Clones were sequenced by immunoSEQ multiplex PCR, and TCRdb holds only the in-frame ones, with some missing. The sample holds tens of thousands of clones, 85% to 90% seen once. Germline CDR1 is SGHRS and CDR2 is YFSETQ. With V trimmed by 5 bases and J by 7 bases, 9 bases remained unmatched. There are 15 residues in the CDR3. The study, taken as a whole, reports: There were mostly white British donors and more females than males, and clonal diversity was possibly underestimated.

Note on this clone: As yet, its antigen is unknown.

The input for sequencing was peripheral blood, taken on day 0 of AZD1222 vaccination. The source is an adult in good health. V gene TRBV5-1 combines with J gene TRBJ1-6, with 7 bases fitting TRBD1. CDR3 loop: CASSQVPGGNSPLHF. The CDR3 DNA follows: TGCGCCAGCAGTCAAGTGCCAGGGGGGAATTCACCCCTCCACTTT.